These 14 T cell receptor beta chains originate from one sample sequenced in a study of blood T cell repertoires in COVID-19. The method was immunoSEQ multiplex PCR; TCRdb's version includes in-frame clones alone and lacks a portion of them. Of fewer than 300,000 clones in the sample, approximately 85% were seen once. Input material: peripheral blood. Source of these receptors: a man aged 18 to 29 with active or convalescent COVID-19.

This clone was observed once. This chain links TRBV6-5 with TRBJ2-4; D not certain. This CDR3 contains 16 residues. V lost 3 bases and J lost 0, with 12 bases in between. Looked up from germline, CDR1 is MNHEY and CDR2 is SVGAGI. The CDR3 region is CASSYSQPLAKNIQYF. In DNA, the CDR3 is TGTGCCAGCAGTTATTCACAGCCTCTAGCCAAAAACATTCAGTACTTC.

The chain combines TRBV7-6 with TRBJ2-5; the match to TRBD2 covers 11 bases. There are 17 residues in the CDR3. Looked up from germline, CDR1 is SGHVS and CDR2 is FNYEAQ. J gave up 5 bases and V 1 base, and 9 bases lay outside the gene matches. CDR3 in amino acids: CASSLGTSGGTRETQYF. In nucleotides, the CDR3 is TGTGCCAGCAGCTTAGGAACTAGCGGGGGCACAAGGGAGACCCAGTACTTC.

The rearrangement uses TRBV19 and TRBJ1-5; 8 bases are a match to TRBD1. Germline-derived CDR1 and CDR2 are LNHDA and SQIVND (reference sequence). This CDR3 has 19 amino acids. Unmatched junction bases numbered 16, after V lost 6 bases and J lost 0 bases. This CDR3 is CASSHLRDRIPYSNQPQHF. CDR3 bases: TGTGCCAGTAGCCACTTACGGGACAGGATACCATATAGCAATCAGCCCCAGCATTTT.

The chain uses TRBV9 and TRBJ2-7, with TRBD1 as a possible D gene (5 bases). CDR3 length: 12 residues. V was shortened by 1 base and J by 6 bases, with 8 bases between the two germline ends. Germline lookup yields CDR1 SGDLS and CDR2 YYNGEE. CDR3 residues: CASSVFQGEQYF. The CDR3 DNA sequence: TGTGCCAGCAGCGTATTCCAGGGCGAGCAGTACTTC.

The chain is built from TRBV7-9 and TRBJ2-3, with TRBD2 matching 7 bases. The germline CDR1 and CDR2 sequences are SEHNR and FQNEAQ (reference sequence). V lost 1 base and J lost 8; bases outside the gene matches: 0. This CDR3 is 12 amino acids long. CDR3 loop: CASSLERGTQYF. The CDR3 DNA sequence: TGTGCCAGCAGCTTAGAGCGGGGTACGCAGTATTTT. Full variable domain (missing parts from reference TRBV7-9 and TRBJ2-3): DTGVSQNPRHKITKRGQNVTFRCDPISEHNRLYWYRQTLGQGPEFLTYFQNEAQLEKSRLLSDRFSAERPKGSFSTLEIQRTEQGDSAMYLCASSLERGTQYFGPGTRLTVL.

There are many counts of this clone. The chain uses TRBV3-1 (or the pseudogene TRBV3-2) and TRBJ2-6, with TRBD1 identical over 8 bases. V was clipped by 5 bases and J by 2 bases; unmatched bases: 5. Germline CDR1 reads LGHDT; CDR2 reads YNNKEL (reference sequence). The CDR3 loop spans 16 amino acids. The CDR3 is CASSDRTGTGANVLTF. CDR3 sequence (DNA): TGTGCCAGCAGCGATCGGACAGGGACTGGGGCCAACGTCCTGACTTTC.

The V call is TRBV9, the J call TRBJ2-6, with a weak D call TRBD2 (6 bases). The V and J ends lost 3 bases and 0 bases respectively, with 16 bases between them. CDR1 is SGDLS and CDR2 is YYNGEE in the germline V gene. The CDR3 runs to 18 residues. CDR3 DNA sequence: TGTGCCAGCAGCGGGAGGGCCCGCCGCTCCTCTGGGGCCAACGTCCTGACTTTC. Protein: CASSGRARRSSGANVLTF.

The chain recombines TRBV4-1 with TRBJ2-7, with 10 bases matching TRBD1. The CDR3 spans 16 residues. Germline values: CDR1 MGHRA, CDR2 YSYEKL. J was trimmed by 5 bases and V by 0 bases; bases with no gene match: 7. CDR3 nucleotide sequence: TGCGCCAGCAGCCAAGATAAGGGACAGGGGTTCCACGAGCAGTACTTC. It specifies CASSQDKGQGFHEQYF.

The chain is built from TRBV12-3 or TRBV12-4 and TRBJ2-7, with D perhaps TRBD2 (6 bases). Trimming took 6 bases from V and 6 from J, leaving 9 bases between them. The CDR3 spans 11 residues. This chain's CDR3 is CASSTSREQYF. The CDR3 nucleotides read TGTGCCAGCAGCACTAGCCGCGAGCAGTACTTC.

About this clone itself: The sample contains more than one DNA sequence encoding this CDR3. The V and J genes are TRBV9 and TRBJ1-1; 11 bases are a match to TRBD1. CDR3 length: 15 residues. After removal of 1 base from V and 4 bases from J, the junction contained 3 bases not matched to a gene. The germline CDR1 and CDR2 sequences are SGDLS and YYNGEE. The CDR3: CASSVSGTGGTEAFF. The CDR3 region has the DNA TGTGCCAGCAGCGTAAGTGGGACAGGGGGCACTGAAGCTTTCTTT.

The genes are TRBV6-2 or TRBV6-3 and TRBJ2-7; the D is unclear. CDR3 size: 14 residues. Trimming left V 5 bases short and J 0 bases short, with 11 bases between. The V gene's germline CDR1 is MNHEY and CDR2 SVGEGT. The DNA for the CDR3 is TGTGCCAGCAGTGCGCAGGAAGGCTCCTACGAGCAGTACTTC. It translates to CASSAQEGSYEQYF.

J is TRBJ2-1 and V is TRBV18; 7 bases fit TRBD2. Germline CDR1 and CDR2: KGHSH and LQKENI. The junction had 9 bases not matched to a gene; V was cut back by 3 bases and J by 7 bases. The CDR3 runs to 15 residues. CDR3 in amino acids: CASSPAGVFGNEQFF. Written as DNA, the CDR3 is TGTGCCAGCTCACCCGCGGGGGTTTTTGGGAATGAGCAGTTCTTC.

The chain joins TRBV14 to TRBJ1-2; no firm D call. The germline V gene has CDR1 SGHDN and CDR2 FVKESK. The length of the CDR3 is 13 residues. With 0 bases removed from V and 3 bases from J, the gap between germline ends came to 5 bases. The CDR3 loop reads CASSQDEDYGYTF. CDR3 nucleotides: TGTGCCAGCAGCCAAGATGAGGACTATGGCTACACCTTC.

The chain couples TRBV3-1 (or the pseudogene TRBV3-2) to TRBJ2-1, with 8 bases matching TRBD2. V lost 1 base, J lost 2 bases, and 1 base stayed unmatched. This CDR3 contains 15 residues. CDR1 is LGHDT, CDR2 YNNKEL, per germline (reference sequence). CDR3 coding DNA: TGTGCCAGCAGCCAAGGGCGGGGGGCCTACAATGAGCAGTTCTTC. Its protein is CASSQGRGAYNEQFF.